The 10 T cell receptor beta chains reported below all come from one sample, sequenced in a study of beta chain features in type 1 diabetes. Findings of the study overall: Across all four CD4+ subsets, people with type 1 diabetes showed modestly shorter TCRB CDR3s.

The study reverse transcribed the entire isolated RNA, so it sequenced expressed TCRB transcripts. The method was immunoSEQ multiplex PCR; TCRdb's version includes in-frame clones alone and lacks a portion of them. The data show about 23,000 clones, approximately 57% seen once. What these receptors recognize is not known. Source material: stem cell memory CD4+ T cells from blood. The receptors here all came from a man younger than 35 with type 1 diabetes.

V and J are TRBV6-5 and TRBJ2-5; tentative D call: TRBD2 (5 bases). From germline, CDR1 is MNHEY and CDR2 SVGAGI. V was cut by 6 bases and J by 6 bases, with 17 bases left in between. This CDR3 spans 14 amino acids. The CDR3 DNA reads TGTGCCAGCAGACCTCCGGGATCTGTTCAGACCCAGTACTTC. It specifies CASRPPGSVQTQYF.

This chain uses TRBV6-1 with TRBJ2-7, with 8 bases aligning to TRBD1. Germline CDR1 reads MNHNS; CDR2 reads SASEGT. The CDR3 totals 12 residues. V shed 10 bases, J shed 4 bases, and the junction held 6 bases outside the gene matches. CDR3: CANGQGEYEQYF. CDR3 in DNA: TGTGCCAACGGACAGGGCGAATACGAGCAGTACTTC.

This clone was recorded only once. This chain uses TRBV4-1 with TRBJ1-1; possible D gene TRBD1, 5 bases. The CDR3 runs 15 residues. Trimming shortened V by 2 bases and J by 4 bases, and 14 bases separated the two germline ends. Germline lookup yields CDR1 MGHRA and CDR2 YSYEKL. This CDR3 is CASSQSGGLFTEAFF. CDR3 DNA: TGCGCCAGCAGCCAATCGGGGGGACTCTTCACTGAAGCTTTCTTT.

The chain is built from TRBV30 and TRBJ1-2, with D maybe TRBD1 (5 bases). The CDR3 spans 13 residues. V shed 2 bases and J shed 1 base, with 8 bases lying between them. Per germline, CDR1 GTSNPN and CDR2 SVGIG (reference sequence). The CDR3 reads CAWSQDINYGYTF. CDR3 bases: TGTGCCTGGAGTCAGGACATTAACTATGGCTACACCTTC.

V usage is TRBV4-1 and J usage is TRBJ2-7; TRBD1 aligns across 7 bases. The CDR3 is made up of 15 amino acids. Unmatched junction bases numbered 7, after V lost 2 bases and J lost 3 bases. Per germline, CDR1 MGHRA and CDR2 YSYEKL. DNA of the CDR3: TGCGCCAGCAGCCAAAGGTGGGACAGAATCTACGAGCAGTACTTC. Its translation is CASSQRWDRIYEQYF.

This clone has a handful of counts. CDR3 nucleotide sequence: TGCAGCGTTGGGGACAGGGGAAGTGAGCAGTTCTTC. Translation gives CSVGDRGSEQFF. V gene TRBV29-1 combines with J gene TRBJ2-1, with 10 bases identical to TRBD1. The CDR3 totals 12 residues. After removal of 4 bases from V and 9 bases from J, the junction contained 3 bases not matched to a gene. The germline V gene has CDR1 SQVTM and CDR2 ANQGSEA.

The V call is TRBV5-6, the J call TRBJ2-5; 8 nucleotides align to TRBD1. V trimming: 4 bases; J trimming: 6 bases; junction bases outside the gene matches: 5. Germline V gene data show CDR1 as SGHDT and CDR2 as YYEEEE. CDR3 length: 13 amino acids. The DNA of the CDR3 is TGTGCCAGCAGCGGGGACAGGTTTCAGACCCAGTACTTC. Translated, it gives CASSGDRFQTQYF.

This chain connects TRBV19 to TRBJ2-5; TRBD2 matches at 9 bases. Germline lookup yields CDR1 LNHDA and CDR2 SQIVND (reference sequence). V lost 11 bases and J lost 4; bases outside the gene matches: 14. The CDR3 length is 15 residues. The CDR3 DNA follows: TGTGCCGTAGTAGGGGGACTAGCCCTGGGAGAGACCCAGTACTTC. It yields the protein CAVVGGLALGETQYF.

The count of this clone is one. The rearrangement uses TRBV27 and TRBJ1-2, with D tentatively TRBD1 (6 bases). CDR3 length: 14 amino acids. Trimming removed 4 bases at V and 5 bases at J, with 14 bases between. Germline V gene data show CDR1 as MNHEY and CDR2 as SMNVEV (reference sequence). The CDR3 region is CASSYTGYRYGYTF. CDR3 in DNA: TGTGCCAGCAGTTACACAGGGTATCGGTATGGCTACACCTTC.

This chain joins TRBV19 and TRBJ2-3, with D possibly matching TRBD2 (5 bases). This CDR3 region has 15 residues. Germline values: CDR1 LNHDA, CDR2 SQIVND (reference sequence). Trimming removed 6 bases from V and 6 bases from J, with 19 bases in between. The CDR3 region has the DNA TGTGCCAGTAGGGACTTCGGGAAAGCGGCCGATACGCAGTATTTT. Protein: CASRDFGKAADTQYF.